One TCR beta chain is described in this entry. The method was immunoSEQ multiplex PCR; TCRdb's version includes in-frame clones alone and lacks a portion of them. The repertoire has 78,000 or so clones, roughly 91% of them found once; the top ten carry approximately 0.34%. There are 12 residues in the CDR3. Germline lookup yields CDR1 SQVTM and CDR2 ANQGSEA. The data belong to a study of technical replicates of blood from a handful of donors. V usage is TRBV29-1 and J usage is TRBJ2-5; 10 bases line up with TRBD1. The end of the DNA is better explained by TRBJ2-7, so the J call may be wrong. The sequenced sample was T cells isolated from PBMCs. The sequence was obtained from a human donor in good health. Some clones in this sample may be carry-over from other donors' samples. CDR3 DNA: TGCAGCGTTTTGACAGGGGGCAACGAGCAGTACTTC. It encodes CSVLTGGNEQYF.